The source of this T cell receptor beta chain is a study of blood T cell repertoires in COVID-19. Turning to the study itself: In each case, the material was cDNA or gDNA derived from T cells, B-cell-depleted T cells, or PBMCs.

In the authors' workflow: Nucleated cell number was recorded as an estimate derived from reference gene primer amplification. Using immunoSEQ multiplex PCR, the repertoire was profiled, and TCRdb retains in-frame clones only, with some absent. V, J and clone size derive from that table, while D and trimming were established from the DNA sequence. Of about 86,000 clones listed, roughly 84% are singletons. The CDR3 consists of 13 residues. Germline V lookup: CDR1 MNHEY, CDR2 SVGAGI. V was cut by 8 bases and J by 2 bases, with 13 bases left in between. The chain carries TRBV6-5 and TRBJ2-7, with TRBD1 as a possible D gene (6 bases). The sample consisted of peripheral blood. The TCR comes from a man aged 70 or older with acute or convalescent COVID-19. The CDR3 here is CASGGHFTYEQYF. In nucleotides, the CDR3 is TGTGCCAGCGGGGGACATTTTACCTACGAGCAGTACTTC.